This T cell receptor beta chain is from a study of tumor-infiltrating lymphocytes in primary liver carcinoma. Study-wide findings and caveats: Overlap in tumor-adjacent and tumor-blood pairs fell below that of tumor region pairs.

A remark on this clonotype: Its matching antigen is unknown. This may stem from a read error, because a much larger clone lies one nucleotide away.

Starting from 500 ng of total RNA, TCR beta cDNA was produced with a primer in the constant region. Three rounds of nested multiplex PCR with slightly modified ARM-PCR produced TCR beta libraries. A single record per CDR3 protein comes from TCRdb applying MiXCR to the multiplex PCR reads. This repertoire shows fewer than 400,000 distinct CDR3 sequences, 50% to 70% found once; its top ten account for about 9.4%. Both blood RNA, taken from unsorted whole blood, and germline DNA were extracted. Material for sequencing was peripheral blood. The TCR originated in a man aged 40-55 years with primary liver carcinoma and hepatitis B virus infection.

CDR3 nucleotide sequence: TGTGCCAGCAGTCCCGGGCATCTCTTACCTGGGGCCGACGTCCTGACTTTC. Amino acid sequence: CASSPGHLLPGADVLTF. The V call is TRBV12-3 or TRBV12-4, the J call TRBJ2-6; D is perhaps TRBD1 (5 bases). This CDR3 spans 17 amino acids.